A selection of T cell receptor beta chains follows, all from one sample in a study of cytomegalovirus exposure and HLA in healthy donors. Using immunoSEQ multiplex PCR, the repertoire was profiled, and TCRdb retains in-frame clones only, with some absent. The data contain about 200,000 clones, 75% to 90% of them seen just once; the ten biggest clones take up 2.7%. Sample: PBMCs. The receptors derive from a middle-aged woman in good health and CMV-seronegative. Both conserved end residues are part of each CDR3. The D gene is left open where the match is weak. The size of a clone is reported for some rows only, either as once, few or many, or as a class for expanded clones.

j_call clone_size v_call d_call cdr3_aa cdr3_nt
TRBJ2-1 . TRBV27 TRBD2 CASSPGGDNEQFF TGTGCCAGCAGTCCCGGGGGGGACAATGAGCAGTTCTTC
TRBJ2-7 . TRBV5-4 . CASSLAVGTYLYEQYF TGTGCCAGCAGCTTGGCGGTTGGGACTTATCTCTACGAGCAGTACTTC
TRBJ2-7 once TRBV7-9 TRBD2 CASSLVGRREGNEQYF TGTGCCAGCAGCTTAGTGGGACGGCGGGAGGGGAACGAGCAGTACTTC
TRBJ2-3 . TRBV30 TRBD1 CAWSVGQGGTDTQYF TGTGCCTGGAGTGTAGGACAGGGGGGCACAGATACGCAGTATTTT
TRBJ2-3 . TRBV14 TRBD2 CASSQDLAGEIDTQYF TGTGCCAGCAGCCAAGACCTAGCGGGAGAAATAGATACGCAGTATTTT
TRBJ1-1 . TRBV6-6 TRBD1 CASSSEGARDTEAFF TGTGCCAGCAGTTCGGAGGGGGCCAGGGACACTGAAGCTTTCTTT
TRBJ2-7 . TRBV18 TRBD1 CASSPGTGLHEQYF TGTGCCAGCTCACCAGGGACAGGGCTCCACGAGCAGTACTTC
TRBJ1-2 . TRBV6-5 . CASSYSMAVGYTF TGTGCCAGCAGTTACTCGATGGCAGTCGGCTACACCTTC
TRBJ2-7 . TRBV5-4 . CASSLQGSSYEQYF TGTGCCAGCAGCTTGCAGGGGTCTTCGTACGAGCAGTACTTC
TRBJ1-2 . TRBV27 . CASSFGRTDYGYTF TGTGCCAGCAGTTTTGGTAGGACAGACTATGGCTACACCTTC
TRBJ2-1 . TRBV4-1 . CASSRPGLKNYNEQFF TGCGCCAGCAGCCGACCGGGACTCAAGAACTACAATGAGCAGTTCTTC
TRBJ2-7 once TRBV7-4 TRBD2 CATAGTSGSFRSYEQYF TGTGCCACAGCCGGGACTAGCGGGAGTTTCCGTTCCTACGAGCAGTACTTC
TRBJ1-1 . TRBV6-6 . CASTLGGTEAFF TGTGCCAGCACCCTCGGCGGGACTGAAGCTTTCTTT
TRBJ2-5 . TRBV7-9 . CASSPAREHQETQYF TGTGCCAGCAGCCCTGCTAGGGAGCACCAAGAGACCCAGTACTTC
TRBJ2-3 . TRBV10-3 . CAGREGYNSDTQYF TGTGCCGGCCGGGAAGGTTACAACTCAGATACGCAGTATTTT
TRBJ1-2 . TRBV6-4 . CASSDSWQGSRRYTF TGTGCCAGCAGTGACTCTTGGCAGGGGAGTAGGCGCTACACCTTC
TRBJ2-2 . TRBV11-2 TRBD2 CASSPRGGGAGELFF TGTGCCAGCAGCCCGCGGGGGGGCGGGGCCGGGGAGCTGTTTTTT
TRBJ2-7 . TRBV14 . CASSLDRSSYEQYF TGTGCCAGCAGCCTTGACAGATCCTCCTACGAGCAGTACTTC
TRBJ2-7 . TRBV6-5 . CASSYLPGSSYEQYF TGTGCCAGCAGTTATCTCCCGGGGTCGAGCTACGAGCAGTACTTC
TRBJ1-3 few TRBV18 TRBD1 CASSPLGQTTSSGNTIYF TGTGCCAGCTCACCTTTGGGACAGACTACCTCCTCTGGAAACACCATATATTTT
TRBJ2-3 few TRBV27 TRBD2 CASSSKRENPDTQYF TGTGCCAGCAGTTCCAAGCGGGAGAATCCAGATACGCAGTATTTT
TRBJ2-2 . TRBV2 . CASSGLASTGELFF TGTGCCAGCAGTGGTCTAGCCTCCACCGGGGAGCTGTTTTTT
TRBJ1-5 . TRBV28 . CASSLTRGNQPQHF TGTGCCAGCAGTTTAACAAGAGGGAATCAGCCCCAGCATTTT
TRBJ2-3 . TRBV19 . CATTASTDTQYF TGTGCCACCACTGCTAGCACAGATACGCAGTATTTT
TRBJ2-7 . TRBV11-1 . CASSLRSQGGSYEQYF TGTGCCAGCAGCTTACGTTCACAGGGTGGGTCCTACGAGCAGTACTTC
TRBJ1-1 . TRBV5-7 . CASSHGGQNTEAFF TGTGCCAGCAGCCATGGCGGCCAGAACACTGAAGCTTTCTTT
TRBJ2-7 . TRBV2 . CASMTNKGYEQYF TGTGCCAGCATGACAAATAAGGGGTACGAGCAGTACTTC
TRBJ2-1 . TRBV5-1 . CASSGANNEQFF TGCGCCAGCAGCGGGGCGAACAATGAGCAGTTCTTC
TRBJ1-5 few TRBV28 TRBD1 CASRFDRGPRNQPQHF TGTGCCAGCAGATTTGACAGGGGGCCAAGGAATCAGCCCCAGCATTTT
TRBJ2-5 . TRBV7-8 . CASSPVDRNGETQYF TGTGCCAGCAGCCCAGTCGACAGGAATGGTGAGACCCAGTACTTC
TRBJ2-7 . TRBV11-1 . CASSLEDWPRGAQYF TGTGCCAGCAGCTTAGAAGACTGGCCTAGAGGAGCGCAGTACTTC
TRBJ1-1 . TRBV7-2 . CASSPGQHNTEAFF TGTGCCAGCAGCCCCGGACAGCATAACACTGAAGCTTTCTTT
TRBJ2-1 once TRBV11-1 . CASRMGEAGSYNEQFF TGTGCCAGCAGAATGGGAGAGGCGGGTTCGTACAATGAGCAGTTCTTC
TRBJ1-4 . TRBV5-1 TRBD1 CASSLGQGVTNEKLFF TGCGCCAGCAGCTTGGGGCAGGGGGTCACTAATGAAAAACTGTTTTTT
TRBJ2-7 once TRBV27 . CASSLTVSYEQYF TGTGCCAGCAGTTTGACAGTCTCCTACGAGCAGTACTTC
TRBJ2-5 . TRBV7-9 . CASSFKETQYF TGTGCCAGCAGCTTTAAAGAGACCCAGTACTTC
TRBJ1-1 . TRBV5-6 . CASSWGRGANTEAFF TGTGCCAGCAGCTGGGGGCGTGGTGCTAACACTGAAGCTTTCTTT
TRBJ2-2 once TRBV7-2 TRBD2 CASSLARTSGGTGELFF TGTGCCAGCAGCTTAGCGCGGACTAGCGGGGGCACCGGGGAGCTGTTTTTT
TRBJ2-3 . TRBV9 . CASSVVDYPPDTQYF TGTGCCAGCAGCGTAGTGGACTACCCCCCAGATACGCAGTATTTT
TRBJ2-7 few TRBV9 . CASSVGLQGYYEQYF TGTGCCAGCAGCGTAGGGTTGCAGGGGTACTACGAGCAGTACTTC
TRBJ2-7 . TRBV9 TRBD2 CASSGLAGAYEQYF TGTGCCAGCAGCGGACTAGCGGGAGCGTACGAGCAGTACTTC
TRBJ2-1 . TRBV30 TRBD2 CAWSVGLAGLDEQFF TGTGCCTGGAGTGTCGGACTAGCGGGACTGGATGAGCAGTTCTTC
TRBJ2-2 few TRBV7-7 TRBD2 CASSSGMNTGELFF TGTGCCAGCTCCAGCGGGATGAACACCGGGGAGCTGTTTTTT
TRBJ2-1 . TRBV27 . CASSNRVPTWEQFF TGTGCCAGCAGCAACAGGGTCCCAACATGGGAGCAGTTCTTC
TRBJ2-1 . TRBV29-1 TRBD2 CSVSSGSQNEQFF TGCAGCGTATCTAGCGGGAGTCAAAATGAGCAGTTCTTC
TRBJ2-2 once TRBV6-1 . CATGDSPNTVRELFF TGTGCCACGGGAGACAGCCCCAACACCGTACGGGAGCTGTTTTTT
TRBJ2-7 . TRBV7-9 TRBD1 CASSGPTGSTYEQYF TGTGCCAGCAGCGGACCGACAGGGTCCACCTACGAGCAGTACTTC